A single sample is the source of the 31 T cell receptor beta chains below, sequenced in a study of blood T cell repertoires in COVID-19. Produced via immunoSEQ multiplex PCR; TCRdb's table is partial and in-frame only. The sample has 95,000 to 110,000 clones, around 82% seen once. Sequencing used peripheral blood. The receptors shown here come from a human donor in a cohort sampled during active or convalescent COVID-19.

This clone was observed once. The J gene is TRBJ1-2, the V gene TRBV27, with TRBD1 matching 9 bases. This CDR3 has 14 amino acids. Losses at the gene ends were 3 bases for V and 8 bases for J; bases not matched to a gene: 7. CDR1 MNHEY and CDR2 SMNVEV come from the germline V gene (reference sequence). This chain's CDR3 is CASSLEGTGRGYTF. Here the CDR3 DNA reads TGTGCCAGCAGTTTGGAGGGGACAGGGAGAGGCTACACCTTC.

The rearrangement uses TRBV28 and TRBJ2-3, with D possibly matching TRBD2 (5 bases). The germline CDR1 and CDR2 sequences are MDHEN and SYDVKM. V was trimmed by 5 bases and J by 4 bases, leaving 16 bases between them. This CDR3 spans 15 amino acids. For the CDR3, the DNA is TGTGCCAGCAGTACTCGACCCGGAGGTTCAGATACGCAGTATTTT. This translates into CASSTRPGGSDTQYF.

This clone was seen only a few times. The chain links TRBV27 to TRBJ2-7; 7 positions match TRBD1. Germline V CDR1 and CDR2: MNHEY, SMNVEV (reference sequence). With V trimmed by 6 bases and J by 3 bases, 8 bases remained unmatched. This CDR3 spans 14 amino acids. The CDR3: CASSFGTARYEQYF. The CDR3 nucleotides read TGTGCCAGCAGCTTCGGGACAGCTCGCTACGAGCAGTACTTC.

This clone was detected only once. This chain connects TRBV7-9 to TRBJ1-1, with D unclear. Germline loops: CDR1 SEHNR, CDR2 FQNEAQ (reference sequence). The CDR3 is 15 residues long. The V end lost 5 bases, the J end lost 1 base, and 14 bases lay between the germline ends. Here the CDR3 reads CASSPREGANTEAFF. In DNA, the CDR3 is TGTGCCAGCAGCCCGAGGGAGGGAGCGAACACTGAAGCTTTCTTT.

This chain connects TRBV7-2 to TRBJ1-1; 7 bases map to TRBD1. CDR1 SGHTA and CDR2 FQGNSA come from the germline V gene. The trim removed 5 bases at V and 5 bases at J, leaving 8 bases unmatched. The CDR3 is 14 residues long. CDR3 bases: TGTGCCAGCAGCCGTAGACAGGGTGAGACTGAAGCTTTCTTT. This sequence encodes CASSRRQGETEAFF.

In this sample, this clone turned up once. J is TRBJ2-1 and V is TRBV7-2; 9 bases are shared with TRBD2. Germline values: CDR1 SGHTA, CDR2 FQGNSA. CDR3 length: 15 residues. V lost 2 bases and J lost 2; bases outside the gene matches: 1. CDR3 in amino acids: CASSLSGGTYNEQFF. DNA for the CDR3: TGTGCCAGCAGCTTAAGCGGGGGGACCTACAATGAGCAGTTCTTC.

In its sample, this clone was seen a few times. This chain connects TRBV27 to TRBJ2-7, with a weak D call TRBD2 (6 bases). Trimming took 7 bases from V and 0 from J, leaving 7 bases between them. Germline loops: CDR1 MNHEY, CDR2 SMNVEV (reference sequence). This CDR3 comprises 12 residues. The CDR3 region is CASKTSSYEQYF. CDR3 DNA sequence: TGTGCCAGCAAGACTAGCTCCTACGAGCAGTACTTC.

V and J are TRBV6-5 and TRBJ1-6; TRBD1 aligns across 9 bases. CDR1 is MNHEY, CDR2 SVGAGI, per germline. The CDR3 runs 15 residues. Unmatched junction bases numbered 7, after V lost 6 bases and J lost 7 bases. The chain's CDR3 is CASRLGQGLNSPLHF. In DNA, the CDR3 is TGTGCCAGCAGGCTGGGACAGGGTCTAAATTCACCCCTCCACTTT.

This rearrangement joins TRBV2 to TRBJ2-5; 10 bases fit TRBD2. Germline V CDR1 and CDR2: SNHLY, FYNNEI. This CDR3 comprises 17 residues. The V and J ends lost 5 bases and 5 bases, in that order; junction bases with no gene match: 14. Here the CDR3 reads CASSQRWPAGGPETQYF. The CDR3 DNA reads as TGTGCCAGCAGTCAACGGTGGCCAGCGGGGGGGCCCGAGACCCAGTACTTC.

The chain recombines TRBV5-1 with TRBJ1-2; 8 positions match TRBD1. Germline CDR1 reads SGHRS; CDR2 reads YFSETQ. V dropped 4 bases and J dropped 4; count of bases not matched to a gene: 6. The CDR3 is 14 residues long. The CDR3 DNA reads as TGCGCCAGCAGCGACCGGGGACAGGCCTATGGCTACACCTTC. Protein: CASSDRGQAYGYTF.

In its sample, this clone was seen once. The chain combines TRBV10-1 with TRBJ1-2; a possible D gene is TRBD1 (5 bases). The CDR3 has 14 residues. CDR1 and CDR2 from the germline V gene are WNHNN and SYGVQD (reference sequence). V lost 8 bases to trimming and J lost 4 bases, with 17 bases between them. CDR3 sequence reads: CASAPGTPLYGYTF. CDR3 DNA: TGCGCCAGCGCCCCCGGGACTCCTCTCTATGGCTACACCTTC.

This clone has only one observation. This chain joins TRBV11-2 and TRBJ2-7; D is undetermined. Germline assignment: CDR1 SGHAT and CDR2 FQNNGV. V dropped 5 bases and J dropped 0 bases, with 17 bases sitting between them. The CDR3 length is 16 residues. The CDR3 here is CASSALLATASYEQYF. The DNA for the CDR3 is TGTGCCAGCAGCGCGTTGCTCGCAACTGCCTCCTACGAGCAGTACTTC.

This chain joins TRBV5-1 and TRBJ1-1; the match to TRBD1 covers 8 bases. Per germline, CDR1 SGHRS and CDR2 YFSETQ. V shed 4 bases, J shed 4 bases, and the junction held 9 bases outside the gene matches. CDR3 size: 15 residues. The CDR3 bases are TGCGCCAGCAGCACCCAGGGGGCGAAGGGCACTGAAGCTTTCTTT. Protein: CASSTQGAKGTEAFF. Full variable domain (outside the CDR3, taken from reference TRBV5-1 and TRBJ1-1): KAGVTQTPRYLIKTRGQQVTLSCSPISGHRSVSWYQQTPGQGLQFLFEYFSETQRNKGNFPGRFSGRQFSNSRSEMNVSTLELGDSALYLCASSTQGAKGTEAFFGQGTRLTVV.

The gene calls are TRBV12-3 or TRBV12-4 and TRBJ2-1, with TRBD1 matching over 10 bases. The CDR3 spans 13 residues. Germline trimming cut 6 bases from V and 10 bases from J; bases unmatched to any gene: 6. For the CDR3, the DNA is TGTGCCAGCAGGGACAGGGGGATTTTAGAGCAGTTCTTC. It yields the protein CASRDRGILEQFF.

This CDR3 reads CAIRPRGDANQPQHF. The CDR3 DNA reads as TGTGCCATCAGGCCCCGGGGGGACGCCAATCAGCCCCAGCATTTT. The rearrangement uses TRBV10-3 and TRBJ1-5; a possible D gene is TRBD1 (5 bases). CDR1 and CDR2 (germline): ENHRY, SYGVKD. The CDR3 is 15 residues long. With 6 bases removed from V and 3 bases from J, the gap between germline ends came to 15 bases.

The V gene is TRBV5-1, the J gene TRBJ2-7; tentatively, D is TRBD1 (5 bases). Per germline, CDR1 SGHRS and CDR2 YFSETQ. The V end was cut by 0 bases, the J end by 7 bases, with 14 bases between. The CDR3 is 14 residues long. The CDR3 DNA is TGCGCCAGCAGCTTGGAATCAGGGATAAGGGAGCAGTACTTC. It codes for CASSLESGIREQYF.

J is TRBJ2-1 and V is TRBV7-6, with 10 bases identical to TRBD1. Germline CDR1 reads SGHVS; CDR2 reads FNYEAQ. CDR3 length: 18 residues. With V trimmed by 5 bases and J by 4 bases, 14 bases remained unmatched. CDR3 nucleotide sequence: TGTGCCAGCAGCAAAGGGACAGGGGCTTTTGGGGTGTACAATGAGCAGTTCTTC. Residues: CASSKGTGAFGVYNEQFF.

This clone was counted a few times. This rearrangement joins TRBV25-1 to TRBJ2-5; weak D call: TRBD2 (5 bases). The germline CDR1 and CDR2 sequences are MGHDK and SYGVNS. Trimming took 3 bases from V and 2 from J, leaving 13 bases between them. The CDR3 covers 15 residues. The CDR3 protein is CASSDGKTGQETQYF. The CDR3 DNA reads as TGTGCCAGCAGTGATGGGAAGACGGGACAAGAGACCCAGTACTTC.

The CDR3 sequence is CASSTGGGNTIYF. Written as DNA, the CDR3 is TGTGCCAGCAGTACGGGGGGTGGAAACACCATATATTTT. J is TRBJ1-3 and V is TRBV11-2; weak D call: TRBD1 (5 bases). Trimming shortened V by 6 bases and J by 3 bases, and 9 bases separated the two germline ends. Germline CDR1 is SGHAT and CDR2 is FQNNGV. The CDR3 has 13 residues.

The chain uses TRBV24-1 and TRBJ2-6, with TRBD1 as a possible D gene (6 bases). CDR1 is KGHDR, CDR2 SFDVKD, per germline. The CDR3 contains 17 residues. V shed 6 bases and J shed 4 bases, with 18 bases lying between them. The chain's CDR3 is CATSTAGVLRGANVLTF. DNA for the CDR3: TGTGCCACCAGTACCGCAGGGGTTTTGAGGGGGGCCAACGTCCTGACTTTC.

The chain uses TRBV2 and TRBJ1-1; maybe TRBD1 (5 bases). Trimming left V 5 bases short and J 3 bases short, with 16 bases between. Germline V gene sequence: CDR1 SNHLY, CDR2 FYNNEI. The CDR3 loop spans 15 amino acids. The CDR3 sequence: CASSFTGGADTEAFF. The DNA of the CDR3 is TGTGCCAGCAGTTTTACAGGCGGCGCGGACACTGAAGCTTTCTTT.

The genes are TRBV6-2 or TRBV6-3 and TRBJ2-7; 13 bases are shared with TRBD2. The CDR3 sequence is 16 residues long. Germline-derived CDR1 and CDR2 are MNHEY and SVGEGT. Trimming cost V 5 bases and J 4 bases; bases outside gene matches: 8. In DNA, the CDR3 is TGTGCCAGCAGTCCGCCACTAGCGGGGGGGGAGTACGAGCAGTACTTC. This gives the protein CASSPPLAGGEYEQYF.

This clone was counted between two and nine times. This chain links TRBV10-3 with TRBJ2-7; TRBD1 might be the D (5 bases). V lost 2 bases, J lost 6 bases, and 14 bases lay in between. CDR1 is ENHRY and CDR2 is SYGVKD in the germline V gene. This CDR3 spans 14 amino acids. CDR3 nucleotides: TGTGCCATCAGTGAGACCGGACAAGTCGGCGAGCAGTACTTC. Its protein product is CAISETGQVGEQYF.

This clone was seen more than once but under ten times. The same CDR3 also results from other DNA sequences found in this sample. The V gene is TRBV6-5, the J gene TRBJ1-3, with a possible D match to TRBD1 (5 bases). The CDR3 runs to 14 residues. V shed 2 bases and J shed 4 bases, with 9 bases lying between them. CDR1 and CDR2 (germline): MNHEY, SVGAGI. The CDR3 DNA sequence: TGTGCCAGCAGTTACGACAGTAGGGGAAACACCATATATTTT. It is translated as CASSYDSRGNTIYF.

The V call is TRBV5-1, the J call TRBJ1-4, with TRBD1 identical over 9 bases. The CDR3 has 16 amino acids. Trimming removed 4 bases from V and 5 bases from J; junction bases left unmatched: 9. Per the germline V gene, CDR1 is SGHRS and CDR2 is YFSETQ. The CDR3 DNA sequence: TGCGCCAGCAGCGCAGTGGGACAGGGAATAAATGAAAAACTGTTTTTT. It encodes CASSAVGQGINEKLFF.

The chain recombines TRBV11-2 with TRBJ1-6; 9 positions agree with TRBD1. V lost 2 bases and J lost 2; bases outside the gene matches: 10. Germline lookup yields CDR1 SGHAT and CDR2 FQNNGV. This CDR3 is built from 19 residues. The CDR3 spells CASSLIRDRVWPYNSPLHF. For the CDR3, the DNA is TGTGCCAGCAGCTTAATCCGGGACAGGGTATGGCCCTATAATTCACCCCTCCACTTT.

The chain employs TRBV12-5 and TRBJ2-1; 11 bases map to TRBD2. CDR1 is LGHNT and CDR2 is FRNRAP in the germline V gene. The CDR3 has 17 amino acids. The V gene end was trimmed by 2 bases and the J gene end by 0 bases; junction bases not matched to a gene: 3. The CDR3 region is CASGLILAGGSYNEQFF. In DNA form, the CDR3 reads TGTGCTAGTGGTTTGATTCTAGCGGGGGGCTCCTACAATGAGCAGTTCTTC.

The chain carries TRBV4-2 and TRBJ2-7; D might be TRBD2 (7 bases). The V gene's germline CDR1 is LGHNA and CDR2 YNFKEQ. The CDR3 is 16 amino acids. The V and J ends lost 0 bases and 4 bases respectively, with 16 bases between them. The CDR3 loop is CASSQDRAGRGYEQYF. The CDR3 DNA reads TGTGCCAGCAGCCAAGATCGAGCGGGGAGGGGGTACGAGCAGTACTTC.

CDR3 nucleotide sequence: TGTGCCACGCGGGACAGCACAGATACGCAGTATTTT. This gives the protein CATRDSTDTQYF. This chain joins TRBV14 and TRBJ2-3, with D maybe TRBD2 (6 bases). Trimming took off 10 bases at V and 0 bases at J, with 8 bases between the two ends. The CDR3 spans 12 residues. Per germline, CDR1 SGHDN and CDR2 FVKESK.

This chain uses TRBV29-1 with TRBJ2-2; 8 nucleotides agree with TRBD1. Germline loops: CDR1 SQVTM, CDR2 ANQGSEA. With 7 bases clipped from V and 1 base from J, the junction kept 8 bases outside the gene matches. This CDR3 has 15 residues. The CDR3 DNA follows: TGCAGCGCCCCAGGACAGGGTGGGAACACCGGGGAGCTGTTTTTT. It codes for CSAPGQGGNTGELFF.

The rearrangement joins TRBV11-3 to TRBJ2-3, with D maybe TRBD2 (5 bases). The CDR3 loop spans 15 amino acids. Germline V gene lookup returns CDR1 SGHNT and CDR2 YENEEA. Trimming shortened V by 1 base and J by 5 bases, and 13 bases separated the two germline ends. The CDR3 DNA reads TGTGCCAGCAGCTTAGGGGCCGGGGTAGGAGATACGCAGTATTTT. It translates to CASSLGAGVGDTQYF.